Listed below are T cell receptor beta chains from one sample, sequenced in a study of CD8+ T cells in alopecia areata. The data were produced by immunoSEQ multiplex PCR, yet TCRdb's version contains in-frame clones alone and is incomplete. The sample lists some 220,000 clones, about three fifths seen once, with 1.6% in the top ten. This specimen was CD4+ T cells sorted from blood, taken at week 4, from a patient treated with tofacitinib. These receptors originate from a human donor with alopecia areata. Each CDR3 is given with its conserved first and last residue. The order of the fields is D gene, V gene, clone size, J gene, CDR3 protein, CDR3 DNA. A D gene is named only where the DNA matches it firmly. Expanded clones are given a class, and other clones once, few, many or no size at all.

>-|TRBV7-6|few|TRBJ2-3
CASSLDGPRRYF
TGTGCCAGCAGCTTAGACGGACCGCGACGGTATTTT
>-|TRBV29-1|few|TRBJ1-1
CSGGNRESEAFF
TGCAGCGGTGGCAACAGGGAATCCGAAGCTTTCTTT
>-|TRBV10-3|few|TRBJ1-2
CAISTGIYGYTF
TGTGCCATCAGCACAGGAATCTATGGCTACACCTTC
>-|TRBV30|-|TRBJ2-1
CAWSVPGILDNEQFF
TGTGCCTGGAGTGTACCAGGGATACTCGACAATGAGCAGTTCTTC
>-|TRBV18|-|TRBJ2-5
CASSPVSGAPEETQYF
TGTGCCAGCTCACCGGTTTCAGGGGCGCCCGAAGAGACCCAGTACTTC
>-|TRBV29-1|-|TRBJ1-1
CSVAGVMNTEAFF
TGCAGCGTTGCAGGGGTTATGAACACTGAAGCTTTCTTT
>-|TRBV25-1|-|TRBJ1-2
CASSEYDGYAF
TGTGCCAGCAGTGAATATGACGGCTATGCCTTC
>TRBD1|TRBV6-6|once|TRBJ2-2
CASRIQGYTGELFF
TGTGCCAGCAGGATACAGGGGTACACCGGGGAGCTGTTTTTT
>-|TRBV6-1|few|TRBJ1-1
CASIQLTGMNTEAFF
TGTGCCAGCATTCAACTGACAGGTATGAACACTGAAGCTTTCTTT
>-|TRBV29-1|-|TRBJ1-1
CSVGQSNTEAFF
TGCAGCGTCGGGCAGTCGAACACTGAAGCTTTCTTT
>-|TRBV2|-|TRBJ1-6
CASIGEVNSPLHF
TGTGCCAGCATCGGGGAGGTTAATTCACCCCTCCACTTT
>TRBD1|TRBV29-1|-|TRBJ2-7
CSVGDRGGREQYF
TGCAGCGTAGGGGACAGGGGAGGGCGCGAGCAGTACTTC
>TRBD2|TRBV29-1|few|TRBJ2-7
CSVDAAAGASYEQYF
TGCAGCGTCGACGCGGCAGCGGGAGCCTCCTACGAGCAGTACTTC
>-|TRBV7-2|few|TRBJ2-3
CASSPGEKDTQYF
TGTGCCAGCAGCCCTGGGGAAAAAGATACGCAGTATTTT
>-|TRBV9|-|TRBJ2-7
CASSVDPGGTSHEQYF
TGTGCCAGCAGCGTAGACCCCGGGGGCACCTCGCACGAGCAGTACTTC
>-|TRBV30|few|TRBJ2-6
CAWSYPGGANVLTF
TGTGCCTGGAGTTACCCCGGTGGGGCCAACGTCCTGACTTTC
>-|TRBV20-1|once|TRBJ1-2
CSWDSYYGYTF
TGCAGTTGGGATTCGTACTATGGCTACACCTTC
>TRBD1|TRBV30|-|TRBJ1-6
CAWGQDSSYNSPLHF
TGTGCCTGGGGACAGGATAGCTCCTATAATTCACCCCTCCACTTT
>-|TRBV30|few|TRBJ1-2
CAWNLGGSYGYTF
TGTGCCTGGAATTTAGGGGGAAGCTATGGCTACACCTTC
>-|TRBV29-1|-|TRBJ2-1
CSAGGSNEQFF
TGCAGCGCCGGGGGCAGCAATGAGCAGTTCTTC
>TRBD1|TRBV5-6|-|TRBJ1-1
CASSLTVGRGRAEAFF
TGTGCCAGCAGCTTGACGGTCGGCAGGGGGAGAGCTGAAGCTTTCTTT
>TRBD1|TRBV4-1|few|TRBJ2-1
CASSRPQGRVQFF
TGCGCCAGCAGCCGCCCACAGGGGCGGGTGCAGTTCTTC
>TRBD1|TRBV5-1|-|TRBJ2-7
CASSDRDRAYEQYF
TGCGCCAGCAGCGACAGGGACAGGGCCTACGAGCAGTACTTC
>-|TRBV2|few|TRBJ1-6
CASSERVGGSPLHF
TGTGCCAGCAGTGAAAGGGTCGGGGGTTCACCCCTCCACTTT
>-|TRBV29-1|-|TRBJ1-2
CSVGGSNYGYTF
TGCAGCGTTGGCGGGTCCAACTATGGCTACACCTTC
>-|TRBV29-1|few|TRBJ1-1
CSVEPYTEAFF
TGCAGCGTCGAACCTTACACTGAAGCTTTCTTT
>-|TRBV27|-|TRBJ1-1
CASSLYRGGEEAFF
TGTGCCAGCAGTTTATACCGAGGTGGCGAGGAAGCTTTCTTT
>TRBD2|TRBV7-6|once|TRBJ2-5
CASSPRPPAGTETQYF
TGTGCCAGCAGCCCAAGGCCACCAGCGGGGACAGAGACCCAGTACTTC
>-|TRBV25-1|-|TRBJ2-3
CASRNTDTQYF
TGTGCCAGCCGAAACACAGATACGCAGTATTTT
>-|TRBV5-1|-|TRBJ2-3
CASRQVGSFTDTQYF
TGCGCCAGCAGGCAGGTGGGCAGCTTCACAGATACGCAGTATTTT
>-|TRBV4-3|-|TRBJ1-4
CASSQVPPRRLFF
TGCGCCAGCAGCCAAGTACCCCCCCGGAGACTGTTTTTT
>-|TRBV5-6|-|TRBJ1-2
CASSSRILINYGYTF
TGTGCCAGCAGCTCAAGGATCCTCATTAACTATGGCTACACCTTC
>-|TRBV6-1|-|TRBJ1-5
CASSPRVEQPQHF
TGTGCCAGCAGCCCCAGGGTGGAGCAGCCCCAGCATTTT
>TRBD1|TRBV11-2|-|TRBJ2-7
CASSQTTGPYEQYF
TGTGCCAGCAGCCAAACGACAGGGCCCTACGAGCAGTACTTC
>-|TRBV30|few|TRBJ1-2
CAWTPGTSSGYTF
TGTGCCTGGACTCCGGGGACGTCTAGTGGCTACACCTTC
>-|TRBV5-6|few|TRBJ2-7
CASSYAGTPSYEQYF
TGTGCCAGCAGCTACGCCGGGACACCTTCCTACGAGCAGTACTTC
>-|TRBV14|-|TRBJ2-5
CASSQDGRAETQYF
TGTGCCAGCAGCCAAGACGGCAGGGCGGAGACCCAGTACTTC
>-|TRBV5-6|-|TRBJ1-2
CASSSRDTGGYTF
TGTGCCAGCAGCTCCCGGGACACGGGAGGCTACACCTTC
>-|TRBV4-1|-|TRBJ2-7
CASSQRTRYEQYF
TGCGCCAGCAGCCAGAGGACCCGCTACGAGCAGTACTTC
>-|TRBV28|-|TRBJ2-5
CASSSRWTQYF
TGTGCCAGCAGTTCAAGGTGGACCCAGTACTTC
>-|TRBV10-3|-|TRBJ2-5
CAISGQKETQYF
TGTGCCATCAGTGGTCAGAAGGAGACCCAGTACTTC
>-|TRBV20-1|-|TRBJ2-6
CSVSGANVLTF
TGCAGTGTGTCCGGGGCCAACGTCCTGACTTTC
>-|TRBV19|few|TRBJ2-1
CASSSGNEQFF
TGTGCCAGTAGCTCAGGTAATGAGCAGTTCTTC
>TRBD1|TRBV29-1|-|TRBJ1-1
CSVDRTGGFEAFF
TGCAGCGTTGACCGGACAGGGGGCTTTGAAGCTTTCTTT
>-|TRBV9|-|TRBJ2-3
CATSASPSTDTQYF
TGTGCCACCTCTGCCAGCCCTAGCACAGATACGCAGTATTTT
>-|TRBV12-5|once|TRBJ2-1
CASALGDGNEQFF
TGTGCTAGTGCCCTCGGCGATGGCAATGAGCAGTTCTTC
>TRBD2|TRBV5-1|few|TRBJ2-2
CASSSGGGSGVNTGELFF
TGCGCCAGCAGCTCCGGAGGGGGTAGCGGGGTGAACACCGGGGAGCTGTTTTTT
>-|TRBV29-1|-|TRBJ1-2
CSGRDPQNPYGYTF
TGCAGCGGCAGAGACCCACAGAACCCCTATGGCTACACCTTC
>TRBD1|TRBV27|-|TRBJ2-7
CASRTGGSHEQYF
TGTGCCAGCCGGACAGGCGGCTCCCACGAGCAGTACTTC
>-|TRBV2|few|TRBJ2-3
CASSVLRTDTQYF
TGTGCCAGCAGTGTTTTACGCACAGATACGCAGTATTTT
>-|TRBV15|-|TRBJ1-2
CATSRVSGQGHGYTF
TGTGCCACCAGCAGAGTATCGGGGCAGGGGCATGGCTACACCTTC
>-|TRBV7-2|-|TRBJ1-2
CASSPWTDLYGYTF
TGTGCCAGCAGCCCGTGGACAGACCTCTATGGCTACACCTTC
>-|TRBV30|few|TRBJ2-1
CAWSDRVPPSNEQFF
TGTGCCTGGAGTGACAGGGTGCCCCCCAGTAATGAGCAGTTCTTC
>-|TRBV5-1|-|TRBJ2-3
CASSLTGEGDTQYF
TGCGCCAGCAGCTTGACGGGGGAAGGAGATACGCAGTATTTT
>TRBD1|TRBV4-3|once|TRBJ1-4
CASSHGQGEEKLFF
TGCGCCAGCAGCCACGGACAGGGGGAAGAAAAACTGTTTTTT
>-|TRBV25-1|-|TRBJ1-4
CASSGSVGGKLFF
TGTGCCAGCAGTGGATCTGTAGGGGGAAAACTGTTTTTT